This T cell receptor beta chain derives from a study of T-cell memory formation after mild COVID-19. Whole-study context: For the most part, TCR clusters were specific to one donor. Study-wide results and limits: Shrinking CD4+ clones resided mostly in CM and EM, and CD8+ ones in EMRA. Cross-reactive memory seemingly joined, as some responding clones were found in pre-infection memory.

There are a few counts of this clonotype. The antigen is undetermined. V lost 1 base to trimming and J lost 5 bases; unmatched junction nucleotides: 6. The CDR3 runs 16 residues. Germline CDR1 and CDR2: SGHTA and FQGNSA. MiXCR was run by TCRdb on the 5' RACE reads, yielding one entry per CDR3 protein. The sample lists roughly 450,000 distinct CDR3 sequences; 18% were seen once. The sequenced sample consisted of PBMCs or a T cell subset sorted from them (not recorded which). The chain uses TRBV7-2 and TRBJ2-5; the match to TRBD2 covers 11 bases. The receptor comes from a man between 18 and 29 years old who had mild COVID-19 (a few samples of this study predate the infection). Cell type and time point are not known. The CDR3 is CASSLVPSGGRETQYF. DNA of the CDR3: TGTGCCAGCAGCTTAGTCCCTAGCGGGGGGCGGGAGACCCAGTACTTC.